Below are 5 T cell receptor beta chains sequenced from a single sample in a study of OX40 agonist ivuxolimab in advanced cancers. Profiling relied on immunoSEQ multiplex PCR, and the TCRdb table lists in-frame clones only, not all of them. The data show over 65,000 clones, over 80% seen once. The sample was CD4+ or CD8+ T cells sorted from blood, taken in a trial of the OX40 agonist ivuxolimab. These receptors all stem from an adult with an advanced solid tumor such as melanoma, head and neck, liver or kidney cancer.

This clone was recorded once. Other DNA sequences of this sample code for an identical CDR3. The rearrangement joins TRBV5-1 to TRBJ2-3; no firm D call. This CDR3 spans 14 amino acids. V was shortened by 4 bases and J by 0 bases, with 9 bases between the two germline ends. CDR1 is SGHRS and CDR2 is YFSETQ in the germline V gene. The CDR3 region has the DNA TGCGCCAGCAGCCCCGAGACCAGCACAGATACGCAGTATTTT. Amino acids: CASSPETSTDTQYF.

Comment on this clone: Additional DNA sequences in this sample encode the identical CDR3. The chain carries TRBV30 and TRBJ2-7; D not certain. Germline CDR1 and CDR2: GTSNPN and SVGIG (reference sequence). This CDR3 spans 12 amino acids. V was cut by 0 bases and J by 3 bases, with 6 bases left in between. CDR3 DNA sequence: TGTGCCTGGAGTGTATCCGGCTACGAGCAGTACTTC. Its protein product is CAWSVSGYEQYF. Combining the CDR3 with reference TRBV30 and TRBJ2-7 gives the whole variable domain SQTIHQWPATLVQPVGSPLSLECTVEGTSNPNLYWYRQAAGRGLQLLFYSVGIGQISSEVPQNLSASRPQDRQFILSSKKLLLSDSGFYLCAWSVSGYEQYFGPGTRLTVT.

The chain is built from TRBV7-3 and TRBJ2-5; TRBD1 aligns across 9 bases. The CDR3 contains 13 residues. Germline V gene sequence: CDR1 SGHTA, CDR2 FQGTGA. Germline trimming cut 5 bases from V and 5 bases from J; bases unmatched to any gene: 3. DNA for the CDR3: TGTGCCAGCAGCCCGGGACAGGGTGAGACCCAGTACTTC. Its translation is CASSPGQGETQYF.

In this sample, this clone turned up a few times. The chain recombines TRBV19 with TRBJ2-5; weak D call: TRBD2 (6 bases). Trimming cost V 3 bases and J 10 bases, with 12 bases left between them. The CDR3 runs 12 residues. CDR1 and CDR2 from the germline V gene are LNHDA and SQIVND (reference sequence). CDR3 DNA sequence: TGTGCCAGTAGTATGGTGGGCGGGGACCAGTACTTC. Its protein product is CASSMVGGDQYF.

The V call is TRBV6-5, the J call TRBJ2-5; D remains ambiguous. Germline V lookup: CDR1 MNHEY, CDR2 SVGAGI. The CDR3 runs to 14 residues. The germline V and J ends were trimmed by 2 bases and 1 base, with 8 bases remaining between them. The CDR3 coding sequence is TGTGCCAGCAGTTACGGGCACCTCCAAGAGACCCAGTACTTC. Translating it yields CASSYGHLQETQYF.